The clone carrying this T cell receptor beta chain is a singleton in its sample. Profiling relied on immunoSEQ multiplex PCR, and the TCRdb table lists in-frame clones only, not all of them. The sample has some 2,100,000 clones; approximately 95% are singletons. This sample is drawn from a study of shared clonotypes between healthy human individuals. The CDR3 length is 13 residues. CDR1 is SGHTA, CDR2 FQGNSA, per germline. Trimming pared 4 bases from V and 6 bases from J, leaving 10 bases between. The TCR originated in a man younger than 35 in good health. The chain has TRBV7-2 and TRBJ1-5; D gene ambiguous. The sequenced sample consisted of naive CD4+ T cells sorted from blood. Indicated subset: CD45RA+ positively selected. The CDR3 sequence: CASSWSGSQPQHF. CDR3 DNA sequence: TGTGCCAGCAGCTGGAGTGGTAGTCAGCCCCAGCATTTT.